Listed here is a single T cell receptor beta chain. Its matching antigen is unknown. With 2 bases clipped from V and 6 bases from J, the junction kept 6 bases outside the gene matches. From germline, CDR1 is LGHDT and CDR2 YNNKEL (reference sequence). The CDR3 is 14 residues long. TCRdb itself ran the RACE reads through MiXCR, one entry per CDR3 protein. The table has about 82,000 distinct CDR3 sequences, 13% seen once. The source of the sample is a study of human T cells and chemical hapten exposure. Indicated time point: patch test 3, about 24 weeks after DPC sensitization. Treatment meaning: therapeutic diphenylcyclopropenone sensitization with weekly scalp DPC. Participating donors were patients with alopecia, aged 18 to 70 years, considered appropriate candidates for DPC. Overall study findings and caveats: Patch test score rose with PT1 expanded TCR count, significant at thresholds 8, 16 and 32, not 4.

The sequence was obtained from a woman between 50 and 59 years old with alopecia areata. Some clones in this sample may be carry-over from other donors' samples. Sequencing used whole blood, obtained in connection with sensitization to the hapten diphenylcyclopropenone (DPC). The chain uses TRBV3-1 and TRBJ2-5; TRBD1 aligns across 7 bases. The CDR3 sequence is CASSQPGGRKTQYF. In DNA, the CDR3 is TGTGCCAGCAGCCAACCAGGGGGTCGGAAGACCCAGTACTTC.